This TCR beta chain was retrieved from a study of response to subunit inactivated influenza vaccine. This clonotype was detected a few times. Trimming removed 9 bases from V and 5 bases from J, with 20 bases in between. Germline loops: CDR1 SGHRS, CDR2 YFSETQ. This CDR3 comprises 14 residues. TCRdb reprocessed the RT-PCR reads with MiXCR, giving one entry per CDR3 protein. The sample includes a few hundred thousand distinct CDR3 sequences, approximately 12% of them seen just once. This receptor was identified in a man between 50 and 59 years old who received an inactivated influenza vaccine. V is TRBV5-1 and J is TRBJ2-5; D tentatively reads TRBD1 or TRBD2 (6 bases each). The sample was non-naive T cells sorted from PBMCs, taken around 15 days before vaccination. The CDR3 reads CATSEQGAGETQYF. CDR3 coding DNA: TGCGCCACTTCGGAACAGGGCGCGGGGGAGACCCAGTACTTC.